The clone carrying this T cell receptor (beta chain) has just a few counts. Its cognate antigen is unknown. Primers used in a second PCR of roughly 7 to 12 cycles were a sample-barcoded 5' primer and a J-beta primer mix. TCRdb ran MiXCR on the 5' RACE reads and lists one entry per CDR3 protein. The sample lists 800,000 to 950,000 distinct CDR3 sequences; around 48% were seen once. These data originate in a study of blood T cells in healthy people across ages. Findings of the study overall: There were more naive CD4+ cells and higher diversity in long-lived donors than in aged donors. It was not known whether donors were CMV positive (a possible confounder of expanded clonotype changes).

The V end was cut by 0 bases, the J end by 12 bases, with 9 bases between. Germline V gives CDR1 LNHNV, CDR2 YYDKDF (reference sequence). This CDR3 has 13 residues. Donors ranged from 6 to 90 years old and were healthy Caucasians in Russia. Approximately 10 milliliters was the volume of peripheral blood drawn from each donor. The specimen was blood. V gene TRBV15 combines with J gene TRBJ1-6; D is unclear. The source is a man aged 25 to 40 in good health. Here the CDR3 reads CATSREYGGPLHF. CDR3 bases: TGTGCCACCAGCAGAGAGTACGGAGGACCCCTCCACTTT.